The 28 T cell receptor beta chains given below trace back to one sample, sequenced in a study of blood T cell repertoires in COVID-19. Sequencing used immunoSEQ multiplex PCR; TCRdb keeps in-frame clones, though not all of them. The sample holds under 200,000 clones, about 81% seen once. The sample comprised peripheral blood. The receptors were sampled from a man in his thirties or forties with active or convalescent COVID-19.

The chain recombines TRBV24-1 with TRBJ2-1; D may be TRBD2 (6 bases). From germline, CDR1 is KGHDR and CDR2 SFDVKD. V was trimmed by 0 bases and J by 0 bases, leaving 17 bases between them. The CDR3 has 19 amino acids. The CDR3 region has the DNA TGTGCCACCAGTGATTTGGGTGGAGGGGCAATAAGCTCCTACAATGAGCAGTTCTTC. Protein: CATSDLGGGAISSYNEQFF.

J is TRBJ2-3 and V is TRBV6-5; tentatively, D is TRBD2 (5 bases). The V gene lost 7 bases and the J gene lost 1 base, with 12 bases spanning the gap. This CDR3 region has 14 residues. Germline CDR1 is MNHEY and CDR2 is SVGAGI. The CDR3 nucleotides read TGTGCCAGCAAGCCGGGTAGCGGCACAGATACGCAGTATTTT. It codes for CASKPGSGTDTQYF.

As to this clone: Here the CDR3 omits its conserved ending phenylalanine or tryptophan, so a read error is the likely source. It is unclear where the CDR3 begins or ends on the DNA, so no DNA is shown, and the CDR3 is as TCRdb lists it. The chain carries TRBV3-1 (or the pseudogene TRBV3-2) and TRBJ1-1; no DNA check was done on the table's D call, TRBD1. CDR1 is LGHDT, CDR2 YNNKEL, per germline (reference sequence). The CDR3 comprises 13 residues, both ends counted. The CDR3 sequence: CASSQAGTGEFVL.

The genes are TRBV30 and TRBJ1-1; 7 bases line up with TRBD1. The germline gives CDR1 GTSNPN, CDR2 SVGIG (reference sequence). The CDR3 runs 13 residues. J was trimmed by 5 bases and V by 2 bases; bases with no gene match: 5. The CDR3 spells CAWSTQGGTEAFF. In DNA, the CDR3 is TGTGCCTGGAGTACCCAGGGGGGAACTGAAGCTTTCTTT.

The DNA for the CDR3 is TGCGCCAGCAGTCTCGACAGGGGAACTGGCTACACCTTC. Residues: CASSLDRGTGYTF. The chain joins TRBV5-1 to TRBJ1-2; 8 bases line up with TRBD1. Trimming at V came to 5 bases and at J to 7 bases, leaving 7 bases not matched to a gene. The CDR3 loop spans 13 amino acids. Germline loops: CDR1 SGHRS, CDR2 YFSETQ.

This rearrangement joins TRBV30 to TRBJ2-1; TRBD1 matches 9 bases. CDR1 is GTSNPN, CDR2 SVGIG, per germline (reference sequence). V was clipped by 4 bases and J by 8 bases; unmatched bases: 12. This CDR3 region has 15 residues. CDR3 sequence (DNA): TGTGCCTGGACCGGACAGGGGACCCGTGTCGATGAGCAGTTCTTC. It encodes CAWTGQGTRVDEQFF.

This chain uses TRBV20-1 with TRBJ1-4; perhaps TRBD1 as D (6 bases). The CDR3 covers 13 residues. Trimming cost V 3 bases and J 5 bases, with 10 bases left between them. Germline V gene sequence: CDR1 DFQATT, CDR2 SNEGSKA (reference sequence). The CDR3 protein is CSASRGINEKLFF. The CDR3 region has the DNA TGCAGTGCTAGTAGGGGGATCAATGAAAAACTGTTTTTT.

The rearrangement links TRBV7-2 to TRBJ2-2; 16 positions match TRBD2. CDR1 is SGHTA and CDR2 is FQGNSA in the germline V gene. This CDR3 has 19 amino acids. V lost 5 bases to trimming and J lost 1 base; unmatched junction nucleotides: 7. CDR3 in amino acids: CASSPHGTSGRGNTGELFF. In DNA form, the CDR3 reads TGTGCCAGCAGCCCCCATGGGACTAGCGGGAGGGGGAACACCGGGGAGCTGTTTTTT.

This chain uses TRBV27 with TRBJ2-1, with 8 nucleotides matching TRBD2. V shed 2 bases, J shed 8 bases, and the junction held 11 bases outside the gene matches. The germline gives CDR1 MNHEY, CDR2 SMNVEV (reference sequence). CDR3 length equals 16 residues. CDR3 in DNA: TGTGCCAGCAGTTTAATGAAGGCGGGGGGCCCCCATGAGCAGTTCTTC. This gives the protein CASSLMKAGGPHEQFF.

J is TRBJ1-1 and V is TRBV7-6; D unclear. Germline CDR1 and CDR2: SGHVS and FNYEAQ. Trimming took off 1 base at V and 1 base at J, with 4 bases between the two ends. This CDR3 has 13 residues. The CDR3 loop is CASSLGRNTEAFF. The CDR3 bases are TGTGCCAGCAGCTTAGGCAGGAACACTGAAGCTTTCTTT.

The V call is TRBV14, the J call TRBJ2-3, with 7 bases lining up with TRBD2. J lost 1 base, V lost 2 bases, and 6 bases had no gene match. The CDR3 has 16 amino acids. Germline CDR1 SGHDN, CDR2 FVKESK. The CDR3 DNA sequence: TGTGCCAGCAGCCAAAGGGTAGCGGGCCGCACAGATACGCAGTATTTT. The encoded protein is CASSQRVAGRTDTQYF.

This chain links TRBV5-1 with TRBJ2-3; the match to TRBD2 covers 10 bases. V was pared by 2 bases and J by 2 bases, with 5 bases of the junction left unmatched. The length of the CDR3 is 16 residues. The germline V gene encodes CDR1 SGHRS and CDR2 YFSETQ. The CDR3 sequence is CASSFGLAEDTDTQYF. The CDR3 DNA sequence: TGCGCCAGCAGCTTCGGACTAGCGGAGGACACAGATACGCAGTATTTT.

This rearrangement joins TRBV6-2 or TRBV6-3 to TRBJ1-1; TRBD1 might be the D (5 bases). The V end was cut by 5 bases, the J end by 0 bases, with 10 bases between. Per the germline V gene, CDR1 is MNHEY and CDR2 is SVGEGT. The CDR3 covers 14 residues. This chain's CDR3 is CASSRAGLNTEAFF. The CDR3 coding sequence is TGTGCCAGCAGTAGGGCAGGGTTGAACACTGAAGCTTTCTTT.

The genes are TRBV29-1 and TRBJ2-3; perhaps TRBD1 as D (6 bases). This CDR3 region has 14 residues. CDR1 and CDR2 (germline): SQVTM, ANQGSEA. V dropped 6 bases and J dropped 6 bases, with 19 bases sitting between them. The CDR3 protein is CSVGTQGYQDTQYF. In nucleotides, the CDR3 is TGCAGCGTAGGTACGCAGGGGTATCAGGATACGCAGTATTTT.

The chain is built from TRBV6-5 and TRBJ1-5, with D maybe TRBD1 (5 bases). CDR1 MNHEY and CDR2 SVGAGI come from the germline V gene. This CDR3 spans 15 amino acids. With 10 bases removed from V and 0 bases from J, the gap between germline ends came to 16 bases. The CDR3 protein is CAIGRAGYSNQPQHF. CDR3 DNA: TGTGCCATCGGCAGGGCCGGATATAGCAATCAGCCCCAGCATTTT.

This chain uses TRBV28 with TRBJ1-5; a weak D match, TRBD1 (5 bases). Per the germline V gene, CDR1 is MDHEN and CDR2 is SYDVKM. With 4 bases removed from V and 0 bases from J, the gap between germline ends came to 19 bases. The CDR3 runs to 18 residues. The CDR3 loop reads CASSSINPTEYSNQPQHF. Written as DNA, the CDR3 is TGTGCCAGCAGTTCAATAAACCCGACAGAATATAGCAATCAGCCCCAGCATTTT. Full variable domain (missing parts from reference TRBV28 and TRBJ1-5): DVKVTQSSRYLVKRTGEKVFLECVQDMDHENMFWYRQDPGLGLRLIYFSYDVKMKEKGDIPEGYSVSREKKERFSLILESASTNQTSMYLCASSSINPTEYSNQPQHFGDGTRLSIL.

This chain connects TRBV28 to TRBJ2-3, with D possibly matching TRBD1 (6 bases). The germline CDR1 and CDR2 sequences are MDHEN and SYDVKM. The CDR3 totals 14 residues. V gave up 3 bases and J gave up 0 bases, with 7 bases separating them. The CDR3 DNA reads as TGTGCCAGCAGTTTGGGGGCGAGCACAGATACGCAGTATTTT. Translated: CASSLGASTDTQYF.

V and J are TRBV19 and TRBJ1-1; tentative D call: TRBD1 (5 bases). The length of the CDR3 is 13 residues. Germline CDR1 LNHDA, CDR2 SQIVND (reference sequence). The germline V and J ends were trimmed by 6 bases and 3 bases, with 11 bases remaining between them. This CDR3 reads CASSSGGDTEAFF. In DNA form, the CDR3 reads TGTGCCAGTAGCTCAGGAGGGGACACTGAAGCTTTCTTT.

This clone was observed a single time. The genes are TRBV27 and TRBJ2-3, with D perhaps matching TRBD1 (6 bases). CDR3 length: 17 amino acids. Germline CDR1 reads MNHEY; CDR2 reads SMNVEV (reference sequence). The germline V and J ends were trimmed by 1 base and 5 bases, with 19 bases remaining between them. The CDR3 here is CASSLYNPIQTGDTQYF. CDR3 DNA sequence: TGTGCCAGCAGTTTATATAATCCCATACAGACAGGAGATACGCAGTATTTT.

The V call is TRBV11-3, the J call TRBJ2-1, with a possible D match to TRBD2 (5 bases). This CDR3 is 15 amino acids long. V lost 5 bases, J lost 3 bases, and 14 bases lay in between. CDR1 and CDR2 (germline): SGHNT, YENEEA. Written as DNA, the CDR3 is TGTGCCAGCAGCCCCCGGGCCACTAGCTACAATGAGCAGTTCTTC. Its protein product is CASSPRATSYNEQFF.

The chain employs TRBV2 and TRBJ1-1; tentative D call: TRBD1 (5 bases). Deletions cut 2 bases from V and 5 bases from J, with 15 bases between. This CDR3 is 15 amino acids long. CDR1 is SNHLY, CDR2 FYNNEI, per germline. CDR3 region: CASSEMGRVETEAFF. DNA for the CDR3: TGTGCCAGCAGTGAAATGGGCAGGGTAGAAACTGAAGCTTTCTTT.

The chain combines TRBV27 with TRBJ1-2, with D tentatively TRBD1 (6 bases). Trimming took off 6 bases at V and 4 bases at J, with 15 bases between the two ends. CDR3 size: 14 residues. CDR1 and CDR2 from the germline V gene are MNHEY and SMNVEV (reference sequence). CDR3: CASRFRGTGYGYTF. In DNA form, the CDR3 reads TGTGCCAGCAGGTTCAGGGGTACGGGCTATGGCTACACCTTC.

The chain carries TRBV30 and TRBJ2-5; 12 nucleotides agree with TRBD1. The length of the CDR3 is 17 residues. The junction had 11 bases not matched to a gene; V was cut back by 1 base and J by 5 bases. Per germline, CDR1 GTSNPN and CDR2 SVGIG (reference sequence). In DNA form, the CDR3 reads TGTGCCTGGAGTGCCCTGAGGGGACAGGGGGCCGGGGAGACCCAGTACTTC. Residues: CAWSALRGQGAGETQYF.

The chain carries TRBV6-1 and TRBJ1-3; D remains ambiguous. CDR3 size: 16 residues. V lost 3 bases to trimming and J lost 0 bases, with 12 bases between them. Germline CDR1 is MNHNS and CDR2 is SASEGT. CDR3 DNA: TGTGCCAGCAGTGAGGTCAGGCTACTCTCTGGAAACACCATATATTTT. Translated: CASSEVRLLSGNTIYF.

The chain uses TRBV28 and TRBJ1-1, with D possibly TRBD1 on 5 matching bases. The CDR3 has 14 amino acids. The ends were cut back, 1 base at V and 6 bases at J, with 12 bases in the middle. Germline CDR1 reads MDHEN; CDR2 reads SYDVKM. In DNA, the CDR3 is TGTGCCAGCAGTTTATTGGCCAGGGTGGCTGAAGCTTTCTTT. Amino acid sequence: CASSLLARVAEAFF.

The V call is TRBV7-9, the J call TRBJ1-6, with D tentatively TRBD1 (5 bases). V dropped 7 bases and J dropped 7 bases, with 17 bases sitting between them. The CDR3 totals 15 residues. From germline, CDR1 is SEHNR and CDR2 FQNEAQ (reference sequence). In nucleotides, the CDR3 is TGTGCCAGCACCCTGGGGGGGGTGGGGAATTCACCCCTCCACTTT. This translates into CASTLGGVGNSPLHF.

The rearrangement joins TRBV2 to TRBJ2-3; weak D call: TRBD1 (6 bases). The germline V gene encodes CDR1 SNHLY and CDR2 FYNNEI. The CDR3 is made up of 17 amino acids. V was pared by 2 bases and J by 0 bases, with 15 bases between. The CDR3 nucleotides read TGTGCCAGCAGTGAAACGGGACAAATCCTGAGCACAGATACGCAGTATTTT. Protein product: CASSETGQILSTDTQYF.

The rearrangement uses TRBV6-4 and TRBJ2-3, with TRBD2 identical over 7 bases. The germline V gene encodes CDR1 MRHNA and CDR2 SNTAGT. The CDR3 is made up of 15 amino acids. The J segment lost 3 bases and the V segment lost 2 bases, leaving 5 bases of the junction unmatched. This CDR3 is CASSDAGVETDTQYF. The CDR3 nucleotides are TGTGCCAGCAGTGACGCGGGAGTGGAGACAGATACGCAGTATTTT.